A selection of T cell receptor beta chains follows, all from one sample in a study of shared clonotypes between healthy human individuals. Sequenced by immunoSEQ multiplex PCR; TCRdb stores in-frame clones only, minus some. The data hold millions of clones, with roughly 96% observed a single time. Source material: naive CD4+ T cells sorted from blood. The receptors here all came from a man between 18 and 35 years old in good health. Each CDR3 is given with its conserved first and last residue. A D gene is named only where the DNA matches it firmly. Clone sizes are given selectively: once, few, many, or a class where the clone is expanded.

clone size: .; J gene: TRBJ2-3; D gene: .; V gene: TRBV4-1; CDR3 DNA: TGCGCCAGCAGCCAAGAACAGGGCGGGGGCACAGATACGCAGTATTTT; CDR3 protein: CASSQEQGGGTDTQYF
clone size: .; J gene: TRBJ1-1; D gene: .; V gene: TRBV30; CDR3 DNA: TGTGCCTGTAACCCGGGAGCAAAGGGTTTCTTT; CDR3 protein: CACNPGAKGFF
clone size: .; J gene: TRBJ2-5; D gene: .; V gene: TRBV7-3; CDR3 DNA: TGTGCCAGCAGCCAACAGACAGCCGCCGGAGAGACCCAGTACTTC; CDR3 protein: CASSQQTAAGETQYF
clone size: once; J gene: TRBJ2-1; D gene: .; V gene: TRBV7-8; CDR3 DNA: TGTGCCAGCAGCAGGAGACCAGCGGACAGCTCCTACAATGAGCAGTTCTTC; CDR3 protein: CASSRRPADSSYNEQFF
clone size: .; J gene: TRBJ2-1; D gene: .; V gene: TRBV4-1; CDR3 DNA: TGCGCCAGCAGCCAAGCAGAAAGGATGACCGGGACCGCGGGCCATGAGCAGTTCTTC; CDR3 protein: CASSQAERMTGTAGHEQFF
clone size: .; J gene: TRBJ1-3; D gene: .; V gene: TRBV30; CDR3 DNA: TGTGCCTGGAGTGGGACAGCCTCTGGAAACACCATATATTTT; CDR3 protein: CAWSGTASGNTIYF
clone size: once; J gene: TRBJ1-1; D gene: .; V gene: TRBV19; CDR3 DNA: TGTGCCAGTAAGGGTTTCGGACAGACTAACACTGAAGCTTTCTTT; CDR3 protein: CASKGFGQTNTEAFF
clone size: .; J gene: TRBJ2-5; D gene: .; V gene: TRBV7-9; CDR3 DNA: TGTGCCAGCAGCCTAACGATGGTCACCCAAGAGACCCAGTACTTC; CDR3 protein: CASSLTMVTQETQYF
clone size: .; J gene: TRBJ2-5; D gene: TRBD2; V gene: TRBV28; CDR3 DNA: TGTGCCAGCAGCACATTCGGGACTAGCGGGGGACAAGAGACCCAGTACTTC; CDR3 protein: CASSTFGTSGGQETQYF
clone size: .; J gene: TRBJ2-3; D gene: TRBD2; V gene: TRBV5-1; CDR3 DNA: TGCGCCAGCAAAGAAGCGGGAGTGGCAGATACGCAGTATTTT; CDR3 protein: CASKEAGVADTQYF
clone size: .; J gene: TRBJ1-2; D gene: TRBD1; V gene: TRBV30; CDR3 DNA: TGTGCCTGGGATGTCCGGACAGGGGTGAAAACCTTC; CDR3 protein: CAWDVRTGVKTF
clone size: .; J gene: TRBJ2-7; D gene: .; V gene: TRBV6-1; CDR3 DNA: TGTGCCAGCAGTGAAAGGGGCAGGCTGCCCTCCTACGAGCAGTACTTC; CDR3 protein: CASSERGRLPSYEQYF
clone size: .; J gene: TRBJ1-2; D gene: TRBD1; V gene: TRBV29-1; CDR3 DNA: TGCAGCGTTGCCCCGACAGGGGCTAACTATGGCTACACCTTC; CDR3 protein: CSVAPTGANYGYTF
clone size: .; J gene: TRBJ1-3; D gene: .; V gene: TRBV18; CDR3 DNA: TGTGCCAGCTCACCTATAGAGGAAGGAAACACCATATATTTT; CDR3 protein: CASSPIEEGNTIYF
clone size: .; J gene: TRBJ1-1; D gene: .; V gene: TRBV10-3; CDR3 DNA: TGTGCCATCAGATCAGCGGACTTATCGAACACTGAAGCTTTCTTT; CDR3 protein: CAIRSADLSNTEAFF
clone size: .; J gene: TRBJ2-5; D gene: .; V gene: TRBV2; CDR3 DNA: TGTGCCAGCAGCGCAGCCTCTATAGCGGAGACCCAGTACTTC; CDR3 protein: CASSAASIAETQYF
clone size: .; J gene: TRBJ2-1; D gene: TRBD2; V gene: TRBV30; CDR3 DNA: TGTGCCTGGACTAGCGGGAGAAATGAGCAGTTCTTC; CDR3 protein: CAWTSGRNEQFF
clone size: .; J gene: TRBJ2-7; D gene: .; V gene: TRBV20-1; CDR3 DNA: TGCAGTGCGTTAGGGGAAAGCGAGCAGTACTTC; CDR3 protein: CSALGESEQYF
clone size: .; J gene: TRBJ2-3; D gene: TRBD2; V gene: TRBV9; CDR3 DNA: TGTGCCAGCAGCCCAAGAGCGGGAGCTTGGACAGATACGCAGTATTTT; CDR3 protein: CASSPRAGAWTDTQYF